The rows below give T cell receptor beta chains drawn from one sample of a study of identical twins. TCRdb itself ran the 5' RACE reads through MiXCR, one entry per CDR3 protein. There are roughly 1.6 million distinct CDR3 sequences in the sample; around 33% occur only once, and approximately 0.29% lies in the top ten. Sequencing was performed on cord blood. These receptors were obtained from a newborn girl in good health. Each CDR3 is given with its conserved first and last residue. The D gene is left open where the match is weak. Only part of the rows carry a size: once, few, many, or a class if the clone is expanded.

size: few; V: TRBV9; J: TRBJ2-5; D: NA; CDR3: CASSPSASWNEQYF; DNA: TGTGCCAGCAGCCCGTCGGCTTCATGGAATGAGCAGTACTTC
size: NA; V: TRBV12-3/TRBV12-4; J: TRBJ2-7; D: NA; CDR3: CASRSTGYPNEQYF; DNA: TGTGCCAGCAGGTCCACAGGGTACCCTAACGAGCAGTACTTC
size: few; V: TRBV21-1; J: TRBJ2-7; D: NA; CDR3: CASSKVPRVERADDHYEQYF; DNA: TGTGCCAGCAGCAAAGTTCCCCGGGTCGAGCGGGCTGATGATCACTACGAGCAGTACTTC
size: few; V: TRBV2; J: TRBJ1-5; D: NA; CDR3: CASSLWNSNQPQHF; DNA: TGTGCCAGCAGTTTGTGGAATAGCAATCAGCCCCAGCATTTT
size: few; V: TRBV15; J: TRBJ1-4; D: TRBD1; CDR3: CATSIGDRLAEKLFF; DNA: TGTGCCACCAGCATTGGGGACAGGCTCGCCGAAAAACTGTTTTTT
size: few; V: TRBV4-2; J: TRBJ2-7; D: TRBD1; CDR3: CASSLYFGTGLYEQYF; DNA: TGTGCCAGCAGCCTTTACTTCGGGACAGGGCTATACGAGCAGTACTTC
size: NA; V: TRBV20-1; J: TRBJ2-1; D: NA; CDR3: CSAGGRGNEQFF; DNA: TGCAGTGCTGGAGGGCGGGGCAATGAGCAGTTCTTC
size: few; V: TRBV3-1; J: TRBJ2-1; D: NA; CDR3: CASSSSVFIPPNEQFF; DNA: TGTGCCAGCAGCTCCTCAGTCTTTATCCCCCCGAATGAGCAGTTCTTC
size: few; V: TRBV20-1; J: TRBJ2-4; D: NA; CDR3: CSVPGLGKNIQYF; DNA: TGTAGTGTTCCGGGACTGGGCAAAAACATTCAGTACTTC
size: NA; V: TRBV6-6; J: TRBJ1-2; D: TRBD1; CDR3: CASSYWTGNGYGYTF; DNA: TGTGCCAGCAGTTACTGGACAGGGAATGGCTATGGCTACACCTTC
size: few; V: TRBV12-3/TRBV12-4; J: TRBJ1-2; D: NA; CDR3: CASGLGPRGSNYGYTF; DNA: TGTGCCAGCGGTTTAGGCCCCAGAGGCTCTAACTATGGCTACACCTTC
size: NA; V: TRBV12-5; J: TRBJ2-1; D: NA; CDR3: CASGLQQGSYNEQFF; DNA: TGTGCTAGTGGACTTCAACAGGGATCCTACAATGAGCAGTTCTTC
size: NA; V: TRBV4-1; J: TRBJ2-3; D: TRBD2; CDR3: CASSQGAGGRVDTQYF; DNA: TGCGCCAGCAGCCAGGGAGCGGGGGGGCGGGTAGATACGCAGTATTTT
size: NA; V: TRBV6-1; J: TRBJ1-3; D: TRBD1; CDR3: CASSPPPGGISGNTIYF; DNA: TGTGCCAGCAGCCCGCCCCCAGGGGGGATCTCTGGAAACACCATATATTTT
size: few; V: TRBV27; J: TRBJ2-1; D: TRBD2; CDR3: CASSPGLAWSYNEQFF; DNA: TGTGCCAGCAGCCCTGGACTAGCGTGGTCCTACAATGAGCAGTTCTTC
size: NA; V: TRBV25-1; J: TRBJ2-1; D: TRBD2; CDR3: CASSEATSGRLYNEQFF; DNA: TGTGCCAGCAGTGAAGCGACTAGCGGGAGGCTTTACAATGAGCAGTTCTTC
size: NA; V: TRBV12-5; J: TRBJ2-7; D: TRBD1; CDR3: CASGLVPSLGQGYNEQYF; DNA: TGTGCTAGTGGTTTGGTACCGTCCCTGGGACAGGGATACAATGAGCAGTACTTC
size: few; V: TRBV3-1; J: TRBJ2-7; D: TRBD2; CDR3: CASSQESLADYSYEQYF; DNA: TGTGCCAGCAGCCAAGAGTCGCTAGCGGACTACTCCTACGAGCAGTACTTC
size: NA; V: TRBV6-2/TRBV6-3; J: TRBJ2-1; D: TRBD2; CDR3: CASSPGLAGLTNEQFF; DNA: TGTGCCAGCAGCCCGGGACTAGCGGGTCTCACAAATGAGCAGTTCTTC
size: NA; V: TRBV10-3; J: TRBJ2-2; D: NA; CDR3: CATGSVANTGELFF; DNA: TGTGCCACCGGGAGCGTCGCGAACACCGGGGAGCTGTTTTTT
size: few; V: TRBV24-1; J: TRBJ2-5; D: NA; CDR3: CATSDGAIGSQYF; DNA: TGTGCCACCAGTGATGGAGCAATTGGGTCCCAGTACTTC
size: few; V: TRBV2; J: TRBJ2-1; D: TRBD2; CDR3: CASSEYGGGSSYNEQFF; DNA: TGTGCCAGCAGTGAATATGGAGGCGGGAGCTCCTACAATGAGCAGTTCTTC
size: few; V: TRBV28; J: TRBJ2-7; D: NA; CDR3: CASTAGPYEQYF; DNA: TGTGCCAGCACGGCAGGTCCCTACGAGCAGTACTTC
size: NA; V: TRBV6-5; J: TRBJ2-3; D: TRBD2; CDR3: CASSYSSAGGARDTQYF; DNA: TGTGCCAGCAGTTACTCGTCTGCGGGAGGGGCTCGGGATACGCAGTATTTT
size: NA; V: TRBV20-1; J: TRBJ2-5; D: NA; CDR3: CSARAGTSQETQYF; DNA: TGCAGTGCTAGAGCCGGGACCTCCCAAGAGACCCAGTACTTC
size: NA; V: TRBV21-1; J: TRBJ1-2; D: NA; CDR3: CASSKGEGQGIDYGYTF; DNA: TGTGCCAGCAGCAAAGGAGAAGGACAGGGGATTGACTATGGCTACACCTTC
size: NA; V: TRBV5-1; J: TRBJ2-1; D: NA; CDR3: CASSVPGVYNEQFF; DNA: TGCGCCAGCAGCGTGCCGGGAGTCTACAATGAGCAGTTCTTC